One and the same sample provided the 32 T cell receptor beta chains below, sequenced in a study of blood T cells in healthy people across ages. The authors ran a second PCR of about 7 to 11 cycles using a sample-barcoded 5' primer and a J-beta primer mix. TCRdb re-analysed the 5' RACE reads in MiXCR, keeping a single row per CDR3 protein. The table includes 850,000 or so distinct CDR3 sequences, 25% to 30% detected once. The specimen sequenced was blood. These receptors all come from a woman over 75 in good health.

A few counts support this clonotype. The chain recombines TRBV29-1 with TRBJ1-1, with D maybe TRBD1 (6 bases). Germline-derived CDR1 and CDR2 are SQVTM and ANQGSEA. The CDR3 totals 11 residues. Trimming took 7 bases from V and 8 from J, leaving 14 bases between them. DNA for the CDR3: TGCAGCGCCCGGACAGTTATAGAAGCTTTCTTT. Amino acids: CSARTVIEAFF. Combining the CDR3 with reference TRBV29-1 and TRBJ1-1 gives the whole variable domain SAVISQKPSRDICQRGTSLTIQCQVDSQVTMMFWYRQQPGQSLTLIATANQGSEATYESGFVIDKFPISRPNLTFSTLTVSNMSPEDSSIYLCSARTVIEAFFGQGTRLTVV.

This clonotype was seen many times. CDR3 in DNA: TGTGCCAGCAGCTTGGACAGGGTAGGGACCTACGAGCAGTACTTC. This codes for CASSLDRVGTYEQYF. The V gene is TRBV7-2, the J gene TRBJ2-7; 8 nucleotides align to TRBD1. Germline V gene sequence: CDR1 SGHTA, CDR2 FQGNSA. J gave up 2 bases and V 3 bases, and 6 bases lay outside the gene matches. The CDR3 contains 15 residues. The complete variable domain, with remaining parts taken from reference TRBV7-2 and TRBJ2-7, reads GAGVSQSPSNKVTEKGKDVELRCDPISGHTALYWYRQSLGQGLEFLIYFQGNSAPDKSGLPSDRFSAERTGGSVSTLTIQRTQQEDSAVYLCASSLDRVGTYEQYFGPGTRLTVT.

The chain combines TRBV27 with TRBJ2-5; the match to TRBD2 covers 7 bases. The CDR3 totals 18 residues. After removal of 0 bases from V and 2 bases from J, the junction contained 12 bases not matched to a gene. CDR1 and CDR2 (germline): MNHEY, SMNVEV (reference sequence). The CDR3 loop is CASSLSLLVGGKQETQYF. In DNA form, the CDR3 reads TGTGCCAGCAGTTTATCGCTACTAGTGGGGGGGAAACAAGAGACCCAGTACTTC.

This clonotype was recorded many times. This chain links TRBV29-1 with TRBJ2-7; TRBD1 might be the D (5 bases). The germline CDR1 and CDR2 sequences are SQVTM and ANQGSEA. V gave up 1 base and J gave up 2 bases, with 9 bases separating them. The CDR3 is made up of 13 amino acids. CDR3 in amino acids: CSVEGQTPYEQYF. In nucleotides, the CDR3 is TGCAGCGTTGAAGGACAGACGCCCTACGAGCAGTACTTC.

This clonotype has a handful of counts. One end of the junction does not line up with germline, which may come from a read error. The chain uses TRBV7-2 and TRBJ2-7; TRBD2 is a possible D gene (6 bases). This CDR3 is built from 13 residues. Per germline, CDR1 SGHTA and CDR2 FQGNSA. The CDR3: CAGSKGTAGTQYF. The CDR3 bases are TGTGCCGGCAGCAAAGGGACCGCGGGGACTCAGTACTTC.

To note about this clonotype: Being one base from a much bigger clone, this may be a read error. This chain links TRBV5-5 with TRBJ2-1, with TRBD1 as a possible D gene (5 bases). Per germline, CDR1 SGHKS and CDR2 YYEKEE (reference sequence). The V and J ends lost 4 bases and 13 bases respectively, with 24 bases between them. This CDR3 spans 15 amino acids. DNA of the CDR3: TGTGCCAGCAGCCGTCTGACGACAGTTCAAGAGACCCAGTTCTTC. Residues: CASSRLTTVQETQFF.

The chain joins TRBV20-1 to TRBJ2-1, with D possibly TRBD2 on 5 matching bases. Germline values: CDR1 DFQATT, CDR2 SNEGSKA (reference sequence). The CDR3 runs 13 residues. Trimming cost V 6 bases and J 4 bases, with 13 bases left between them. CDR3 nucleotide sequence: TGCAGTGCGATCGGGAACAATTACAATGAGCAGTTCTTC. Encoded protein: CSAIGNNYNEQFF.

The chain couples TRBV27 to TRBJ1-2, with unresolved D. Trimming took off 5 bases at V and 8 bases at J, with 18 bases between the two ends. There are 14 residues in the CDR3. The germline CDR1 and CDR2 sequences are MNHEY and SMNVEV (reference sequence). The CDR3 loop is CASSPSGHSEGYTF. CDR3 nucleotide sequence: TGTGCCAGCAGTCCCTCAGGCCACTCGGAGGGCTACACCTTC.

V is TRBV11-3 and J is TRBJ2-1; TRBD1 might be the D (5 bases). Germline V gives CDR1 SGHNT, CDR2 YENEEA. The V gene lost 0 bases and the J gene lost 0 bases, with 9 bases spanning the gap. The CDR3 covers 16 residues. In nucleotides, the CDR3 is TGTGCCAGCAGCTTAGATAGCCAGGGCTCCTACAATGAGCAGTTCTTC. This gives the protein CASSLDSQGSYNEQFF.

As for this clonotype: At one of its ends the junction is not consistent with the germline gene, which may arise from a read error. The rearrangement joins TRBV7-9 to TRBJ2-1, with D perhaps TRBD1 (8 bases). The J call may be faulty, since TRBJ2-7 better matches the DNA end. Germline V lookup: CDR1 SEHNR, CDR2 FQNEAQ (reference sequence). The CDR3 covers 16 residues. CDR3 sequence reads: CANSTGGGGSYNEQYF. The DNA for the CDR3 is TGTGCCAACAGCACAGGGGGGGGCGGCTCCTACAATGAGCAGTACTTC.

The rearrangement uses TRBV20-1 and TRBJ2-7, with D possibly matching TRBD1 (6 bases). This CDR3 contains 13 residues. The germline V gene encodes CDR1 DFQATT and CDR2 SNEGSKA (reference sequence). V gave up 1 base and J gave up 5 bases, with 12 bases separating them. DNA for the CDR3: TGCAGTGCTAGAGTTCAGGGGAGCAACGAGCAGTACTTC. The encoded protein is CSARVQGSNEQYF.

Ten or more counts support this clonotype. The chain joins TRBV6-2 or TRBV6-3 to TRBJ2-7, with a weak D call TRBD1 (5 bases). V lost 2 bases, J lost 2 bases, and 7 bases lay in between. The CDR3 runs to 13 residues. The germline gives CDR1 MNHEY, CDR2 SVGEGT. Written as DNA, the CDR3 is TGTGCCAGCAGTTACGGGGCAGCCTACGAGCAGTACTTC. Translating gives CASSYGAAYEQYF.

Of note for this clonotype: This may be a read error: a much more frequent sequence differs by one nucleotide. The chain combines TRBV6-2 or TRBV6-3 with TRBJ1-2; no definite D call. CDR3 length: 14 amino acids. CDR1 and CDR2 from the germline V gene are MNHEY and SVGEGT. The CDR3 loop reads CASSDSNIGIGYTF. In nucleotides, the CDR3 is TGTGCCAGCAGTGACTCGAATATAGGGATTGGCTACACCTTC.

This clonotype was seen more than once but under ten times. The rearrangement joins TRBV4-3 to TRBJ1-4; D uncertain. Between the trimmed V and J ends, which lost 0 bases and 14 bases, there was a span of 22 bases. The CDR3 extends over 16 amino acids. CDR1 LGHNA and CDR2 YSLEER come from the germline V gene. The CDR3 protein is CASSQDLRGFARSLFF. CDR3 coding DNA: TGCGCCAGCAGCCAAGATCTAAGAGGGTTTGCAAGGAGTCTGTTTTTT.

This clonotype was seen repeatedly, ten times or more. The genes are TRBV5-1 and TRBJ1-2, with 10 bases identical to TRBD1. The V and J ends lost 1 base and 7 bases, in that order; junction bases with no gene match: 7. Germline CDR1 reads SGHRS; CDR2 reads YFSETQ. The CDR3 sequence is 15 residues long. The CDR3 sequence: CASSLMDRGGGGYTF. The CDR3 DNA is TGCGCCAGCAGCTTGATGGACAGGGGGGGAGGTGGCTACACCTTC. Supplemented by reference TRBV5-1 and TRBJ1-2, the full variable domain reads KAGVTQTPRYLIKTRGQQVTLSCSPISGHRSVSWYQQTPGQGLQFLFEYFSETQRNKGNFPGRFSGRQFSNSRSEMNVSTLELGDSALYLCASSLMDRGGGGYTFGSGTRLTVV.

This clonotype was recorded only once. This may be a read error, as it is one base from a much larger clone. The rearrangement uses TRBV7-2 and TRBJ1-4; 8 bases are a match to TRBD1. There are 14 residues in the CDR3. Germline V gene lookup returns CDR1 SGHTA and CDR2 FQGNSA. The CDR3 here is CASSSDRGDEKRFF. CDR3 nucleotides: TGTGCCAGCAGCAGCGACAGGGGTGACGAAAAACGGTTTTTT.

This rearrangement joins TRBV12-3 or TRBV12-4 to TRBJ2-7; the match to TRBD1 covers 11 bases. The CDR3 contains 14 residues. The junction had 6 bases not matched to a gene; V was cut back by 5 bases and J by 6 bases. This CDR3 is CASSRGQGGSEQYF. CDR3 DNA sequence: TGTGCCAGCAGTCGGGGACAGGGGGGATCCGAGCAGTACTTC.

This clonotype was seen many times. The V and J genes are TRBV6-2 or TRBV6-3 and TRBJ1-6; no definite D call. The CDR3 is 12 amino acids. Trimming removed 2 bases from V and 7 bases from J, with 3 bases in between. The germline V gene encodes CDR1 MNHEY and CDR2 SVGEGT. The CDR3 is CASSYRNSPLHF. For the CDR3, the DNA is TGTGCCAGCAGTTACAGGAATTCACCCCTCCACTTT.

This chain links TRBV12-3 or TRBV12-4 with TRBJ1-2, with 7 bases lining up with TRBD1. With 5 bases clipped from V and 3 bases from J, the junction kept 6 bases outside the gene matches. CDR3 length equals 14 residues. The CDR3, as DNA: TGTGCCAGCAGTGCGAGACAGGGACACTATGGCTACACCTTC. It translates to CASSARQGHYGYTF.

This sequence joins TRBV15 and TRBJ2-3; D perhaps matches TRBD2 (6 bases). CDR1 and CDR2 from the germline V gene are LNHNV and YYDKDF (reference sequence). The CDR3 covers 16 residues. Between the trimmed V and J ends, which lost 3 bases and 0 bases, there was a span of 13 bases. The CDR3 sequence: CATSRDLAGSTDTQYF. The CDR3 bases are TGTGCCACCAGCAGGGACCTGGCGGGAAGCACAGATACGCAGTATTTT.

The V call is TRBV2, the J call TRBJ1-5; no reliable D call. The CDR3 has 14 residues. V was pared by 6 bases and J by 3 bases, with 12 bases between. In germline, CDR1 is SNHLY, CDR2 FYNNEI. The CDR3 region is CASRRPEANQPQHF. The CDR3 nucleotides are TGTGCCAGCAGGAGACCGGAGGCCAATCAGCCCCAGCATTTT.

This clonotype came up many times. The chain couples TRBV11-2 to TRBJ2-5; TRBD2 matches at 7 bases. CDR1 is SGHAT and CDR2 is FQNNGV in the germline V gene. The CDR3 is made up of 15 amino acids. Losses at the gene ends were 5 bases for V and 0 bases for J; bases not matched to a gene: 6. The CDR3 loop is CASSELAAHQETQYF. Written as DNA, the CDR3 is TGTGCCAGCAGCGAGCTAGCGGCACACCAAGAGACCCAGTACTTC.

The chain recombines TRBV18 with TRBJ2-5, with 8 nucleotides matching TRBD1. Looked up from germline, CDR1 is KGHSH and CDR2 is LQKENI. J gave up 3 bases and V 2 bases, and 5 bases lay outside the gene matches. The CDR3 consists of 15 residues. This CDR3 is CASSPETGGEETQYF. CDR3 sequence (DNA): TGTGCCAGCTCACCAGAAACAGGGGGAGAAGAGACCCAGTACTTC.

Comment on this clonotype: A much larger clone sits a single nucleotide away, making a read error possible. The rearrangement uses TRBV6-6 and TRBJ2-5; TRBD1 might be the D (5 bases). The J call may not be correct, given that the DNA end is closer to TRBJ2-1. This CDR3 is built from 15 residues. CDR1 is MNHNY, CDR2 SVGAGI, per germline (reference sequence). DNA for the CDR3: TGTGCCAGCAGTTATACGAAGGGGCTACAAGAGACCCAGTTCTTC. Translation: CASSYTKGLQETQFF.

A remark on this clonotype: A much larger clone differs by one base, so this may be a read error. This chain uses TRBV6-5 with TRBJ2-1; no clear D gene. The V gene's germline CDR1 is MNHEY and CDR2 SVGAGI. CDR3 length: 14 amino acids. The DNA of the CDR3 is TGTACCAGCAGTTACTTGGAGACTTACAATGAGCAGTTCTTC. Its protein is CTSSYLETYNEQFF.

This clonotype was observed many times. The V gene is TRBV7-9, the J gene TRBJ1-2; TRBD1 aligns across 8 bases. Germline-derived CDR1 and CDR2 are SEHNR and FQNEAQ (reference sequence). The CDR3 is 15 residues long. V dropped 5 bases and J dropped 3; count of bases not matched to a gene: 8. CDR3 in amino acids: CASSDRTGIDYGYTF. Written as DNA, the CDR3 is TGTGCCAGCAGCGACCGGACAGGGATAGACTATGGCTACACCTTC. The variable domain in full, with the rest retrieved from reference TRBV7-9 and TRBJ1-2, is DTGVSQNPRHKITKRGQNVTFRCDPISEHNRLYWYRQTLGQGPEFLTYFQNEAQLEKSRLLSDRFSAERPKGSFSTLEIQRTEQGDSAMYLCASSDRTGIDYGYTFGSGTRLTVV.

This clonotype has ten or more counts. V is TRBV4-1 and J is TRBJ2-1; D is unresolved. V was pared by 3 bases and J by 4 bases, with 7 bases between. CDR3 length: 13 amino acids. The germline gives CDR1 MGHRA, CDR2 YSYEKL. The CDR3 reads CASSQLLYNEQFF. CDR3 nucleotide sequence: TGCGCCAGCAGCCAGCTTCTTTACAATGAGCAGTTCTTC.

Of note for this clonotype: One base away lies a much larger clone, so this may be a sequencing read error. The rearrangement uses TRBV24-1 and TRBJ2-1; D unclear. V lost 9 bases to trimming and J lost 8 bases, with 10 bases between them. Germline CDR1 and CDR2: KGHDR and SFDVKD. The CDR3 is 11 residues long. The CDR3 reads CATSTSHEQFF. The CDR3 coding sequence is TGTGCCACCTCCACATCCCATGAGCAGTTCTTC.

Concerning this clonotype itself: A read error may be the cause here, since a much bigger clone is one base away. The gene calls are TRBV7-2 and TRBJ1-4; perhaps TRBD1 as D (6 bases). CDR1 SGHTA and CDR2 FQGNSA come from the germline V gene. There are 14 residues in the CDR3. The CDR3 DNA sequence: TGTGCCAGCAGCCGTACAGGGCCTAATGAAAAACGGTTTTTT. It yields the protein CASSRTGPNEKRFF.

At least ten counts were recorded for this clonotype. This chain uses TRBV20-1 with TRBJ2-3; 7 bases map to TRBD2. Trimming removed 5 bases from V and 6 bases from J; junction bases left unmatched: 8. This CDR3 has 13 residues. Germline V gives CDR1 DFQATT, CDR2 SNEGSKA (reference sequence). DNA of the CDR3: TGCAGTGCTTGGGACTACCGCGGGGATACGCAGTATTTT. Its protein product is CSAWDYRGDTQYF.

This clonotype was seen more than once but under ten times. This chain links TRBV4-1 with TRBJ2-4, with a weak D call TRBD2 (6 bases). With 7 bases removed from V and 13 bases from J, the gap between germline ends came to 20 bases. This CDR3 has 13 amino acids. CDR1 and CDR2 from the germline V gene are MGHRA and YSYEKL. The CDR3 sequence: CASNRLVGESQYF. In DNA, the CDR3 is TGCGCCAGCAACCGACTAGTCGGAGAGTCCCAGTACTTC.

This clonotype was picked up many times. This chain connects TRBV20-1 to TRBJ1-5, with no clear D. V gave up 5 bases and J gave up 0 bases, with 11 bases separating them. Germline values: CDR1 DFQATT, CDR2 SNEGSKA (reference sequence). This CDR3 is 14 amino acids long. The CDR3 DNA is TGCAGTGCTGCAAACATCCTTAGCAATCAGCCCCAGCATTTT. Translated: CSAANILSNQPQHF.